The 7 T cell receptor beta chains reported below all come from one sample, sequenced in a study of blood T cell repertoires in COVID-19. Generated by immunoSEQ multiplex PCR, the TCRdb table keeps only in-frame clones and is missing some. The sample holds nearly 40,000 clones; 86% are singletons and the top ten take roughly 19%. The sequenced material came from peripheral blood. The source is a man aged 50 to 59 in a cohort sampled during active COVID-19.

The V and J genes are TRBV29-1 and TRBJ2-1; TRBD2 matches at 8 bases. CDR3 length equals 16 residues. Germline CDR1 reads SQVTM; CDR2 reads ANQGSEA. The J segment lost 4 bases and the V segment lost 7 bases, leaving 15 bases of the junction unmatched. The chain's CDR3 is CSGTRGAGGSYNEQFF. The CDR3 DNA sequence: TGCAGCGGGACCCGTGGGGCGGGAGGTAGTTACAATGAGCAGTTCTTC.

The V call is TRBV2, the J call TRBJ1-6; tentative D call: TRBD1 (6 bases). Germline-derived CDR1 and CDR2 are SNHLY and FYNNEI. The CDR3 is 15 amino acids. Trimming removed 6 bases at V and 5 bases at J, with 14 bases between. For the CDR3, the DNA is TGTGCCAGCAGAAACAGGGACACGGATAATTCACCCCTCCACTTT. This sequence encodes CASRNRDTDNSPLHF.

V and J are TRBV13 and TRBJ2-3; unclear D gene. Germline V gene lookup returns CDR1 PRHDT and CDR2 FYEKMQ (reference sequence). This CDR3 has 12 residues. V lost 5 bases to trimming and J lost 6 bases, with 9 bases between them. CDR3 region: CASSPGSDTQYF. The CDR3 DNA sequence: TGTGCCAGCAGCCCCGGGTCGGATACGCAGTATTTT.

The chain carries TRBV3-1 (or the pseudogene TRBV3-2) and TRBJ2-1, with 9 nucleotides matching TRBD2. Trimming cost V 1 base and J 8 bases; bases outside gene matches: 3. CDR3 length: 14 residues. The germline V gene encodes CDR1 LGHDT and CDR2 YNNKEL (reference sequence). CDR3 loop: CASSQGGGAYEQFF. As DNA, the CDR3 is TGTGCCAGCAGCCAAGGCGGGGGGGCCTATGAGCAGTTCTTC.

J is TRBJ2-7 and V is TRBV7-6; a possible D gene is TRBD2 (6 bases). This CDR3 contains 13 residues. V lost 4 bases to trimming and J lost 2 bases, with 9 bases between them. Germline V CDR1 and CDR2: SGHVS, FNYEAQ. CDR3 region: CASSWGVTYEQYV. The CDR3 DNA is TGTGCCAGCAGCTGGGGGGTCACCTACGAGCAGTACGTC.

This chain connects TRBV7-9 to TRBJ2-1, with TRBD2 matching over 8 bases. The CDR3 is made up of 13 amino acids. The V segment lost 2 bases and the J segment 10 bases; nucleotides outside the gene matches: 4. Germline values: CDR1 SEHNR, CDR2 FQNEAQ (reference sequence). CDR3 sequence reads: CASSLSGSGEQFF. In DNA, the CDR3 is TGTGCCAGCAGCTTAAGCGGGAGTGGGGAGCAGTTCTTC. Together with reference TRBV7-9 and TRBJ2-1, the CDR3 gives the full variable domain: DTGVSQNPRHKITKRGQNVTFRCDPISEHNRLYWYRQTLGQGPEFLTYFQNEAQLEKSRLLSDRFSAERPKGSFSTLEIQRTEQGDSAMYLCASSLSGSGEQFFGPGTRLTVL.

DNA of the CDR3: TGTGCCAGCACAACCGGGACAGGCTTGCTTTTGGACTCTGGGGCCAACGTCCTGACTTTC. Amino acids: CASTTGTGLLLDSGANVLTF. This rearrangement joins TRBV27 to TRBJ2-6; 8 bases are shared with TRBD1. Germline CDR1 is MNHEY and CDR2 is SMNVEV (reference sequence). This CDR3 region has 20 residues. With 7 bases clipped from V and 0 bases from J, the junction kept 17 bases outside the gene matches.